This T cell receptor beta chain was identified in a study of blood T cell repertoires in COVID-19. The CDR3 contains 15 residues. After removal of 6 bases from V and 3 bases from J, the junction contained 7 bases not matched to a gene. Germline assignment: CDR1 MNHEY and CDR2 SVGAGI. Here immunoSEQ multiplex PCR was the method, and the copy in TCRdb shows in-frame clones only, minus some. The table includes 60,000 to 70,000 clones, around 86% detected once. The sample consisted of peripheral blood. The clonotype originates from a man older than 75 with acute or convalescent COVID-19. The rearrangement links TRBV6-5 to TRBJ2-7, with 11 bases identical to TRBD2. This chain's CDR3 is CASSLTSGALYEQYF. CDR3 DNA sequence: TGTGCCAGCAGCTTGACTAGCGGGGCCCTCTACGAGCAGTACTTC.